These T cell receptor beta chains were read from a single sample in a study of cytomegalovirus exposure and HLA in healthy donors. Clones were read by immunoSEQ multiplex PCR, and TCRdb kept only the in-frame ones, dropping some. This table has approximately 140,000 clones, under 90% appearing once. Specimen: PBMCs. These receptors were taken from a woman between 40 and 50 years old in good health and CMV-seronegative. CDR3s include the opening cysteine and the closing phenylalanine or tryptophan. D genes are given only for firm matches. Clone size is shown for a subset of rows, as once, few, many or a class of expanded clone.

>-|TRBV2|TRBD2|TRBJ2-7
TGTGCCAGCAGTGACCGGGCAGCGGGGAGCTCCTACGAGCAGTACTTC
CASSDRAAGSSYEQYF
>-|TRBV29-1|-|TRBJ1-4
TGCAGCGTTGAAGAGGGGCGGGGGGAAAAACTGTTTTTT
CSVEEGRGEKLFF
>-|TRBV9|-|TRBJ2-3
TGTGCCAGCAGCGTAAGCCCTAGCACAGATACGCAGTATTTT
CASSVSPSTDTQYF
>many|TRBV5-1|-|TRBJ2-1
TGCGCCAGCGCGACCGGGACACCACACAATGAGCAGTTCTTC
CASATGTPHNEQFF
>few|TRBV6-6|-|TRBJ1-2
TGTGCCAGTAGTGTCAGGGGAGACTATGGCTACACCTTC
CASSVRGDYGYTF
>few|TRBV4-3|TRBD2|TRBJ2-1
TGCGCCAGCAGCCTGGGACTAGCGTTCGACAATGAGCAGTTCTTC
CASSLGLAFDNEQFF
>-|TRBV6-5|TRBD2|TRBJ2-3
TGTGCCAGCAGTTACTTAGGGACTAGCGGGGGTACGCAGTATTTT
CASSYLGTSGGTQYF
>-|TRBV7-2|TRBD1|TRBJ2-2
TGTGCCAGCAGCTTAAGGCAGGGGGCCGGGGAGCTGTTTTTT
CASSLRQGAGELFF
>few|TRBV5-1|TRBD2|TRBJ2-7
TGCGCCAGCAGCTCAACACTAGCGGGGATATACGAGCAGTACTTC
CASSSTLAGIYEQYF
>-|TRBV18|-|TRBJ1-2
TGTGCCAGCTCACCAGAGGGTGCCAACTATGGCTACACCTTC
CASSPEGANYGYTF
>few|TRBV28|TRBD1|TRBJ2-7
TGTGCCAGCAGTTTAGAGGCAGGGGGCAAGTACGAGCAGTACTTC
CASSLEAGGKYEQYF
>-|TRBV20-1|-|TRBJ1-1
TGCAGTGCTTACAGTGGAACTGAAGCTTTCTTT
CSAYSGTEAFF
>once|TRBV13|TRBD1|TRBJ1-3
TGTGCCAGCAGCTTACGCCCCAGGGGGCCTAATGGAAACACCATATATTTT
CASSLRPRGPNGNTIYF
>-|TRBV5-6|-|TRBJ1-4
TGTGCCAGCCGTTCCGGGATTTCTACCCCTAATTGGGAAAAACTGTTTTTT
CASRSGISTPNWEKLFF
>-|TRBV15|TRBD1|TRBJ2-7
TGTGCCACCAGCAGAGAGAACAGGGGACGCGAGCAGTACTTC
CATSRENRGREQYF
>-|TRBV5-4|-|TRBJ2-2
TGTGCCAGCAGCTTGGCCAACGGGGGGCGGGCCGGGGAGCTGTTTTTT
CASSLANGGRAGELFF
>-|TRBV19|-|TRBJ1-1
TGTGCCAGTAGTATAAGTCGGGGGAACACTGAAGCTTTCTTT
CASSISRGNTEAFF
>-|TRBV19|-|TRBJ1-4
TGTGCCAGTAGTATAGAAGGCAGGGGTGGTACTAATGAAAAACTGTTTTTT
CASSIEGRGGTNEKLFF
>-|TRBV28|-|TRBJ1-6
TGTGCCAGCAATAAACCGGGAAGATCAAATTCACCCCTCCACTTT
CASNKPGRSNSPLHF
>-|TRBV7-2|-|TRBJ1-2
TGTGCCAGCAGCTCCAGGGATAAGGCGGGAGGCTACACCTTC
CASSSRDKAGGYTF
>-|TRBV5-1|TRBD2|TRBJ2-1
TGCGCCAGCAGCTTCCAAACTAGCGGGAGCGAAGGAGAGCAGTTCTTC
CASSFQTSGSEGEQFF
>once|TRBV7-2|-|TRBJ2-7
TGTGCCAGCAGCTTAACAGGGCTCTCCTACGAGCAGTACTTC
CASSLTGLSYEQYF
>-|TRBV19|TRBD1|TRBJ1-6
TGTGCCAGTAAGCCGGACAGGGCCCGGAGTAATTCACCCCTCCACTTT
CASKPDRARSNSPLHF
>-|TRBV7-2|-|TRBJ1-4
TGTGCCAGCAGCCCTCAGACTGCAACTAATGAAAAACTGTTTTTT
CASSPQTATNEKLFF
>-|TRBV7-9|TRBD1|TRBJ1-4
TGTGCCAGCATGGGACAGGGTAATGAAAAACTGTTTTTT
CASMGQGNEKLFF
>-|TRBV5-4|TRBD2|TRBJ2-2
TGTGCCAGCAGCTTGCCTAGCGGGAACACCGGGGAGCTGTTTTTT
CASSLPSGNTGELFF
>few|TRBV7-3|TRBD2|TRBJ2-1
TGTGCCAGCAGCCCCCAAGGGACTAGCGGCTACAATGAGCAGTTCTTC
CASSPQGTSGYNEQFF
>-|TRBV9|-|TRBJ1-2
TGTGCCAGCAGCGTACTTTCAAGCGGTACCTATGGCTACACCTTC
CASSVLSSGTYGYTF
>-|TRBV2|-|TRBJ1-4
TGTGCCAGCTATTGGGGGGCAACTAATGAAAAACTGTTTTTT
CASYWGATNEKLFF
>few|TRBV4-3|TRBD1|TRBJ1-2
TGCGCCCGCAGCCAAGCAGGGACAGGGTATAACTATGGCTACACCTTC
CARSQAGTGYNYGYTF
>-|TRBV7-6|TRBD2|TRBJ2-3
TGTGCCAGCAGCACCGGGACTAGCGGGAGAGCAGATACGCAGTATTTT
CASSTGTSGRADTQYF
>-|TRBV19|-|TRBJ1-2
TGTGCCAGTAGCCCACGGAACTATGGCTACACCTTC
CASSPRNYGYTF
>-|TRBV7-2|-|TRBJ1-6
TGTGCCAGCAGCTTAGTCCCCCACAGGGAGGGTTCACCCCTCCACTTT
CASSLVPHREGSPLHF
>-|TRBV9|-|TRBJ2-2
TGTGCCAGCAGCTTTCCCGCCGGGACAAACACCGGGGAGCTGTTTTTT
CASSFPAGTNTGELFF
>-|TRBV2|-|TRBJ2-6
TGTGCCAGCAGTTCAGGGACTGGGGCCAACGTCCTGACTTTC
CASSSGTGANVLTF
>-|TRBV5-1|-|TRBJ2-7
TGCGCCAGCAGCGCGGGCCCGTGGTGGGAGCAGTACTTC
CASSAGPWWEQYF
>-|TRBV7-3|-|TRBJ2-3
TGTGCCAGCAGCTTAACGGGAGCTAGCACAGATACGCAGTATTTT
CASSLTGASTDTQYF
>-|TRBV12-1|-|TRBJ1-2
TGTGCCAGCAGCTTTGCCTGGACAGGGGGGCCTAACTATGGCTACACCTTC
CASSFAWTGGPNYGYTF
>-|TRBV7-2|-|TRBJ2-3
TGTGCCAGCAGCACCACAGGGGGGGGTGATACGCAGTATTTT
CASSTTGGGDTQYF
>-|TRBV4-1|-|TRBJ2-7
TGCGCCAGCAGCCAAGAAGACAGATATACCTACGAGCAGTACTTC
CASSQEDRYTYEQYF
>-|TRBV2|-|TRBJ2-1
TGTGCCAGCAGGGGGGTAGCGGCCTACTACAATGAGCAGTTCTTC
CASRGVAAYYNEQFF
>many|TRBV19|-|TRBJ1-1
TGTGCCAGTAGTACCACAGGGACCTTT
CASSTTGTF
>-|TRBV4-2|TRBD1|TRBJ1-6
TGTGCCAACCTACTTGGGACAGGGGGCGTAAGCAATTCACCCCTCCACTTT
CANLLGTGGVSNSPLHF
>-|TRBV5-1|TRBD1|TRBJ1-1
TGCGCCAGCAGCTTGGGACGGACAGGGATGAACACTGAAGCTTTCTTT
CASSLGRTGMNTEAFF
>-|TRBV5-4|TRBD2|TRBJ2-5
TGTGCCAGCAGCCTCAAACTAGCGGGAGGAGAGACCCAGTACTTC
CASSLKLAGGETQYF